This entry describes one T cell receptor (beta chain). Its antigen is not known. The data stem from a study of T cell responses to AZD1222 COVID-19 vaccine. Overall study results and limits: It should be noted that donors were predominantly white British and more often female, and clonal diversity was possibly underestimated. The study identified only a handful of AZD1222 recipients as seropositive at baseline. Researchers report vaccine-associated CD4 TCRs spanning spike, with dominance at 160-218 and 743-854.

Some clones are missing from TCRdb's copy, which holds only in-frame ones; the method was immunoSEQ multiplex PCR. The data hold 160,000 or so clones, with 88% observed a single time. Trimming stripped 3 bases from V and 1 base from J, with 15 bases between. Looked up from germline, CDR1 is KGHSH and CDR2 is LQKENI. This CDR3 comprises 16 residues. This chain links TRBV18 with TRBJ1-1; D might be TRBD1 (6 bases). The sample here was peripheral blood, taken 28 days after the second AZD1222 dose. This TCR came from an adult who received the AZD1222 COVID-19 vaccine. The CDR3 reads CASSPLSQGRNTEAFF. CDR3 nucleotide sequence: TGTGCCAGCTCACCCCTATCACAGGGTCGGAACACTGAAGCTTTCTTT.